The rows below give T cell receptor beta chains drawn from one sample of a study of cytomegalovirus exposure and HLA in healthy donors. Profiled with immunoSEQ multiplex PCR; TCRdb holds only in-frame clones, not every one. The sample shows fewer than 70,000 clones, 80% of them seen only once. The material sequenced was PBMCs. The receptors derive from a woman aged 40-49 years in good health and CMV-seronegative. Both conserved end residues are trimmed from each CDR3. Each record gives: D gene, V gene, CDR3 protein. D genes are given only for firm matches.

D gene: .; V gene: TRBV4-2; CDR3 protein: ASSRRQEGYGYT
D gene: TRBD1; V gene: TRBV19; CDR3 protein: ASSPWGQGSDEQY
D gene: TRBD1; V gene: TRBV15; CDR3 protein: ATSGTGLNQPQH
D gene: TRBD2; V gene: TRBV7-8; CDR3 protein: ASGSGTSGRWAYNEQF
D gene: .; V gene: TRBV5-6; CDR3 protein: ASSLDTTSFRF
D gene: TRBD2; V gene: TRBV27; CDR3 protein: ASSLREGYEQY
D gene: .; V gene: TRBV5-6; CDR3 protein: ASSFQGGGTEAF
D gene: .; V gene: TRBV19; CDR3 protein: ASRQLQGPAF
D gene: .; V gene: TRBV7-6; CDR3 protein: ASSMGGNSPLH
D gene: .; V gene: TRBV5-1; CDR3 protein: ASSPRDKETYEQY
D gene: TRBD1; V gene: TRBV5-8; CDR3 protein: ASSSTGGHQETQY
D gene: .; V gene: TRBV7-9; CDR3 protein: ASSPESVGYEQY
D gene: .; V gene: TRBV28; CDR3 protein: ASSFPGLEEKLF
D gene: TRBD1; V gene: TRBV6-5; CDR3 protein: ASSSEGQTYGYT
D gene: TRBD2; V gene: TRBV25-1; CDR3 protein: ASTFSGRSYEQY
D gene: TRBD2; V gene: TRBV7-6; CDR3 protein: ASSRRGGYQETQY
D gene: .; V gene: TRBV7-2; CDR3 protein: ASSFSDSYNEKLF
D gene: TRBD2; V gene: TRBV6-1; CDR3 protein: ASSAGLAVTDTQY
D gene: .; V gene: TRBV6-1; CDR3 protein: ASSERQTYSGNTIY
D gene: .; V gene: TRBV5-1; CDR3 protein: ASSHYDREVGDTQY
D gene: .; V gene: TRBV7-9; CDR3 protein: ALGGANVLT
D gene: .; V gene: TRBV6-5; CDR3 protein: ASSYDISSYEQY
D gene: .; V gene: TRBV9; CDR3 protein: ASSSHSRSNTGELF
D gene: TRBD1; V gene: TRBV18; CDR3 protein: ASSNQGAYGNTIY
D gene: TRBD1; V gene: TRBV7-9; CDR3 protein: ASSTGQGAGETQY
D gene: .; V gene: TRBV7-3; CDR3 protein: ASSIDTTDTQY
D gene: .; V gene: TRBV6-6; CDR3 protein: ASRGSYNEQF
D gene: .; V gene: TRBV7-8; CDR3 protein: ASSQGLSRADTQY
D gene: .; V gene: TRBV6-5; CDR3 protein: ASSLQGIPGNTIY
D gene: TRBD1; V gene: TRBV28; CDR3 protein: ASSFRGQGGRGSF
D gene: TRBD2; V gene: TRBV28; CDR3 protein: ASSFKIIAGTYEQY
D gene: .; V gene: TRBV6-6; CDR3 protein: ASFTGRSGNTIY
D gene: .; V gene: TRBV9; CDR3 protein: ASSVGDSSYEQY
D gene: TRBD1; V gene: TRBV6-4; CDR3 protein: ASSEDRASKTQY
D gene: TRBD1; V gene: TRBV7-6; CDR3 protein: ASSPRTGDYGYT
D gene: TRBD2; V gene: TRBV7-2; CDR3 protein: ASSLGLAGGPRVETQY
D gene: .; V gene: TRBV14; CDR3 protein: ASSLSVGNYNEQF